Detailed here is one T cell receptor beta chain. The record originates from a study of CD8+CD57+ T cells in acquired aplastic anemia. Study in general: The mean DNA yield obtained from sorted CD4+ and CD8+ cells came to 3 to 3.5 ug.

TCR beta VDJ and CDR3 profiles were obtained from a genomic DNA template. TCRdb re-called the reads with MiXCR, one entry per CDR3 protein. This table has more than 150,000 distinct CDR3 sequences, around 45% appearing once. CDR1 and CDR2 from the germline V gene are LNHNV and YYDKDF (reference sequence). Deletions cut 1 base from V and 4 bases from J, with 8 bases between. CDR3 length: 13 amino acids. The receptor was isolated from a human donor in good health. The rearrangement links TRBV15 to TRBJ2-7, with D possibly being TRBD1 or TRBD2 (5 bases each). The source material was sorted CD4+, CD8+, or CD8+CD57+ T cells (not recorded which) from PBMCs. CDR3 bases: TGTGCCACCAGCAGAGCAGGGACGTACGAGCAGTACTTC. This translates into CATSRAGTYEQYF.